A single sample is the source of the 12 T cell receptor beta chains below, sequenced in a study of blood T cell repertoires in COVID-19. Sequencing was performed with immunoSEQ multiplex PCR; in TCRdb, only in-frame clones are kept and a portion is missing. Counted here are about 220,000 clones, roughly four fifths occurring once; the ten biggest clones make up 2% to 2.5%. Sequenced: peripheral blood. These receptors were taken from a woman aged 60-75 years with acute or convalescent COVID-19.

V gene TRBV4-1 combines with J gene TRBJ2-1; 12 positions agree with TRBD2. Germline V CDR1 and CDR2: MGHRA, YSYEKL. The CDR3 has 20 residues. V shed 0 bases and J 0 bases; nucleotides not matched to a gene: 9. This chain's CDR3 is CASSQEPSGGASSSYNEQFF. The CDR3 nucleotides are TGCGCCAGCAGCCAAGAGCCTAGCGGGGGGGCCTCAAGCTCCTACAATGAGCAGTTCTTC.

The V call is TRBV9, the J call TRBJ1-2; the match to TRBD1 covers 12 bases. The germline V gene has CDR1 SGDLS and CDR2 YYNGEE. V lost 4 bases and J lost 4; bases outside the gene matches: 14. There are 18 residues in the CDR3. The CDR3 DNA sequence: TGTGCCAGCAGCCCCTCCGGGACAGGGGGCGGTTCGGGCTATGGCTACACCTTC. Translating gives CASSPSGTGGGSGYGYTF.

This clone was counted a single time. The gene calls are TRBV6-1 and TRBJ2-1; D is possibly TRBD2 (5 bases). Germline V gene data show CDR1 as MNHNS and CDR2 as SASEGT. The CDR3 has 13 residues. Trimming stripped 1 base from V and 8 bases from J, with 9 bases between. The chain's CDR3 is CASSEGRTYEQFF. Here the CDR3 DNA reads TGTGCCAGCAGTGAAGGTAGGACTTATGAGCAGTTCTTC.

Of note for this clone: The same CDR3 also results from other DNA sequences found in this sample. The chain has TRBV3-1 (or the pseudogene TRBV3-2) and TRBJ2-7; TRBD1 matches 8 bases. The CDR3 consists of 14 residues. Trimming removed 4 bases from V and 2 bases from J; junction bases left unmatched: 4. CDR1 is LGHDT and CDR2 is YNNKEL in the germline V gene (reference sequence). The CDR3 region has the DNA TGTGCCAGCAGCCCCGGGACAGGAACCTACGAGCAGTACTTC. It encodes CASSPGTGTYEQYF.

The chain carries TRBV9 and TRBJ2-2, with 7 bases lining up with TRBD1. CDR1 is SGDLS, CDR2 YYNGEE, per germline. The CDR3 loop spans 14 amino acids. V shed 3 bases, J shed 5 bases, and the junction held 4 bases outside the gene matches. CDR3 in DNA: TGTGCCAGCAGCGACCTACAGGGGACCGGGGAGCTGTTTTTT. Translation gives CASSDLQGTGELFF.

The chain links TRBV19 to TRBJ2-1; TRBD2 aligns across 7 bases. The CDR3 has 19 residues. Looked up from germline, CDR1 is LNHDA and CDR2 is SQIVND (reference sequence). The V gene end was trimmed by 4 bases and the J gene end by 2 bases; junction bases not matched to a gene: 17. The CDR3: CASSNHLGAGVRPYNEQFF. The CDR3 region has the DNA TGTGCCAGTAGTAACCACCTCGGGGCGGGGGTTCGACCCTACAATGAGCAGTTCTTC.

This clone has only a few counts. The junction departs from the called germline gene at one end, perhaps through a read error. The gene calls are TRBV24-1 and TRBJ2-7; D possibly corresponds to TRBD2 (5 bases). The CDR3 loop spans 14 amino acids. Germline values: CDR1 KGHDR, CDR2 SFDVKD. The CDR3 here is CATSEPLVSYAQYF. In DNA, the CDR3 is TGTGCCACCAGTGAACCACTAGTTTCCTACGCGCAGTACTTC.

In this sample, this clone turned up once. CDR3 in amino acids: CASSEAPFLTGRHEKLFF. The CDR3 region has the DNA TGTGCCAGCAGTGAAGCGCCGTTTCTGACAGGTCGACATGAAAAACTGTTTTTT. The chain recombines TRBV2 with TRBJ1-4; weak D call: TRBD1 (6 bases). V lost 0 bases to trimming and J lost 6 bases, with 20 bases between them. This CDR3 is 18 amino acids long. Germline V gene sequence: CDR1 SNHLY, CDR2 FYNNEI. The whole variable domain, remainder taken from reference TRBV2 and TRBJ1-4, is EPEVTQTPSHQVTQMGQEVILRCVPISNHLYFYWYRQILGQKVEFLVSFYNNEISEKSEIFDDQFSVERPDGSNFTLKIRSTKLEDSAMYFCASSEAPFLTGRHEKLFFGSGTQLSVL.

The V gene is TRBV6-2 or TRBV6-3, the J gene TRBJ1-2; 7 bases fit TRBD1. The CDR3 runs to 15 residues. Trimming cost V 5 bases and J 2 bases; bases outside gene matches: 8. The germline CDR1 and CDR2 sequences are MNHEY and SVGEGT. The CDR3 nucleotides read TGTGCCAGCAGTCAGAGACGGACAGGAAACTATGGCTACACCTTC. Its protein is CASSQRRTGNYGYTF.

The rearrangement links TRBV19 to TRBJ2-7, with 10 bases matching TRBD2. V was pared by 3 bases and J by 2 bases, with 10 bases of the junction left unmatched. The CDR3 extends over 17 amino acids. Germline CDR1 reads LNHDA; CDR2 reads SQIVND (reference sequence). CDR3 in DNA: TGTGCCAGTAGTATGCGAAAAACTAGCGGGGCTACCTACGAGCAGTACTTC. This codes for CASSMRKTSGATYEQYF.

The gene calls are TRBV5-1 and TRBJ1-4; D gene uncertain. The CDR3 covers 17 residues. Trimming cost V 2 bases and J 2 bases, with 16 bases left between them. The germline gives CDR1 SGHRS, CDR2 YFSETQ. The CDR3 protein is CASSFRVATATNEKLFF. The CDR3 DNA reads TGCGCCAGCAGCTTCCGGGTGGCCACCGCGACTAATGAAAAACTGTTTTTT. Based on the CDR3 plus reference TRBV5-1 and TRBJ1-4, the full variable domain is KAGVTQTPRYLIKTRGQQVTLSCSPISGHRSVSWYQQTPGQGLQFLFEYFSETQRNKGNFPGRFSGRQFSNSRSEMNVSTLELGDSALYLCASSFRVATATNEKLFFGSGTQLSVL.

J is TRBJ1-2 and V is TRBV6-6, with a possible D match to TRBD1 (5 bases). Germline CDR1 and CDR2: MNHNY and SVGAGI (reference sequence). Trimming took off 5 bases at V and 12 bases at J, with 16 bases between the two ends. The CDR3 has 12 residues. CDR3 in DNA: TGTGCCAGCAGTAAGGGAAGGGACTCTCACACCTTC. It encodes CASSKGRDSHTF.